These 24 T cell receptor beta chains originate from one sample sequenced in a study of T cells in women clearing cervical HPV infection. The assay was immunoSEQ multiplex PCR, and TCRdb's table has in-frame clones only and misses some. This sample contains around 23,000 clones. The sequencing sample was made of blood buffy coat. These receptors were obtained from a woman between 18 and 69 years old with a cervical HPV16 infection that either progressed to CIN3+ or cleared (not recorded which).

About this clone itself: The read gets to within 3 residues of the CDR3 end, and the germline J gene fills in the rest. The genes are TRBV29-1 and TRBJ2-1, with TRBD2 identical over 8 bases. Germline loops: CDR1 SQVTM, CDR2 ANQGSEA. V gave up 5 bases and J gave up 9 bases; unmatched junction bases: 9. CDR3 length: 13 residues. The CDR3 sequence is CSVSLREVGEQFF. The CDR3 bases that were read are TGCAGCGTTTCGTTGCGGGAGGTGGGTGAG.

As concerns this clone: The missing CDR3 end, 3 residues past where the read stops, is filled in from the germline J gene. The rearrangement joins TRBV20-1 to TRBJ2-4, with a possible D match to TRBD2 (5 bases). The CDR3 sequence is 12 residues long. Trimming stripped 7 bases from V and 3 bases from J, with 10 bases between. The V gene's germline CDR1 is DFQATT and CDR2 SNEGSKA (reference sequence). The sequenced part of the CDR3 DNA is TGCAGTGTCCCCCGGGGCAAAAACATT. Its translation: CSVPRGKNI. The entire CDR3 protein reads CSVPRGKNIQYF.

To note about this clone: The read halts 3 residues ahead of the CDR3 end, with the missing end drawn from the germline J gene. The V and J genes are TRBV5-4 and TRBJ2-7; TRBD2 aligns across 10 bases. This CDR3 is 15 amino acids long. Germline CDR1 and CDR2: SGHNT and YYREEE (reference sequence). The ends lost 3 bases at V and 0 bases at J; junction bases unmatched: 3. The CDR3 here is CASSSRTSGSYEQYF. The CDR3 DNA, read in part, is TGTGCCAGCAGCTCTCGGACTAGCGGCTCCTACGAG. Full variable domain (outside the CDR3, taken from reference TRBV5-4 and TRBJ2-7): ETGVTQSPTHLIKTRGQQVTLRCSSQSGHNTVSWYQQALGQGPQFIFQYYREEENGRGNFPPRFSGLQFPNYSSELNVNALELDDSALYLCASSSRTSGSYEQYFGPGTRLTVT.

A word on this clone: The read finishes 3 residues shy of the CDR3 end, and the germline J gene is used to complete it. The J gene is TRBJ2-1, the V gene TRBV11-2, with D perhaps TRBD1 (6 bases). The germline V gene has CDR1 SGHAT and CDR2 FQNNGV. V was cut by 4 bases and J by 4 bases, with 11 bases left in between. The CDR3 is 14 residues long. The CDR3 bases that were read are TGTGCCAGCAGCTCCGGACAGCTTTACAATGAG. This codes for CASSSGQLYNE. The full CDR3 protein reads CASSSGQLYNEQFF.

Notes on this clone: The CDR3 goes on 3 residues after the read ends, and that part is filled in from the germline J gene. This chain joins TRBV19 and TRBJ1-2; a weak D match, TRBD1 (6 bases). The CDR3 contains 14 residues. Germline V gene sequence: CDR1 LNHDA, CDR2 SQIVND (reference sequence). CDR3 residues: CASSTQTGSYDYTF. CDR3 DNA (partial): TGTGCCAGTAGTACCCAGACAGGCTCCTACGAC.

Comments on this clone: The sequenced fragment ends 3 residues before the CDR3 boundary, so the rest is inferred from the germline J gene. The V call is TRBV19, the J call TRBJ2-5, with 12 bases fitting TRBD2. V trimming: 3 bases; J trimming: 5 bases; junction bases outside the gene matches: 7. The germline gives CDR1 LNHDA, CDR2 SQIVND (reference sequence). The CDR3 loop spans 16 amino acids. Here the CDR3 reads CASSIPTSGRIETQYF. The covered CDR3 bases are TGTGCCAGTAGTATCCCCACTAGCGGGAGGATCGAGACC.

Concerning this clone itself: The CDR3 is cut off 3 residues early in the read; its end comes from the germline J gene. V and J are TRBV20-1 and TRBJ2-2; TRBD1 might be the D (6 bases). The CDR3 is 15 amino acids. Germline-derived CDR1 and CDR2 are DFQATT and SNEGSKA (reference sequence). The CDR3 spells CSARDQGTGNEKLFF. The CDR3 DNA, read in part, is TGCAGTGCTAGAGATCAGGGGACGGGGAATGAAAAG.

In regard to this clone: The CDR3 is cut off 3 residues early in the read; its end comes from the germline J gene. The genes are TRBV18 and TRBJ2-7; 8 nucleotides align to TRBD1. Germline-derived CDR1 and CDR2 are KGHSH and LQKENI. The CDR3 spans 16 residues. The ends lost 0 bases at V and 6 bases at J; junction bases unmatched: 10. The CDR3 DNA, read in part, is TGTGCCAGCTCACCACCGGGACAGGTCTTTCGGACCGAG. Amino acids: CASSPPGQVFRTE. Given in full, the CDR3 is CASSPPGQVFRTEQYF.

For this clone: The CDR3 extends 3 residues past the end of the read, so its final part is completed from the germline J gene. The rearrangement uses TRBV18 and TRBJ2-7; D perhaps matches TRBD1 (6 bases). The CDR3 extends over 16 amino acids. Trimming took off 3 bases at V and 5 bases at J, with 20 bases between the two ends. In germline, CDR1 is KGHSH, CDR2 LQKENI. Partial CDR3 DNA: TGTGCCAGCTCACCCCTACAGCCAGGGGCCGGAGACGAG. Its translation: CASSPLQPGAGDE. The entire CDR3 is CASSPLQPGAGDEQYF. The complete variable domain, with remaining parts taken from reference TRBV18 and TRBJ2-7, reads NAGVMQNPRHLVRRRGQEARLRCSPMKGHSHVYWYRQLPEEGLKFMVYLQKENIIDESGMPKERFSAEFPKEGPSILRIQQVVRGDSAAYFCASSPLQPGAGDEQYFGPGTRLTVT.

With respect to this clone: The read terminates 3 residues ahead of where the CDR3 ends, so the germline J gene completes it. The chain has TRBV7-3 and TRBJ2-2, with a tentative D call TRBD1 (6 bases). This CDR3 region has 13 residues. The germline CDR1 and CDR2 sequences are SGHTA and FQGTGA. Incomplete CDR3 DNA: TGTGCCAGCAGCTCCAGGGGAGCCAACGTG. Protein product: CASSSRGANV. The CDR3, in full, reads CASSSRGANVLFF.

Worth noting for this clone: The observed sequence ends 3 residues before the CDR3 terminus, with the missing tail filled in from the germline J gene. The rearrangement uses TRBV7-9 and TRBJ2-7; the D is unclear. Trimming shortened V by 3 bases and J by 3 bases, and 12 bases separated the two germline ends. The CDR3 extends over 14 amino acids. Per germline, CDR1 SEHNR and CDR2 FQNEAQ (reference sequence). The CDR3 spells CASSFTLTHYEQYF. The sequenced CDR3 bases are TGTGCCAGCAGCTTTACGTTGACTCACTACGAG.

Notes on this clone: The read finishes 3 residues shy of the CDR3 end, and the germline J gene is used to complete it. The chain employs TRBV2 and TRBJ2-7, with D hard to call. V dropped 5 bases and J dropped 3 bases, with 5 bases sitting between them. CDR1 is SNHLY, CDR2 FYNNEI, per germline. The CDR3 totals 11 residues. This CDR3 reads CASSPDYEQYF. CDR3 DNA, as far as it was read: TGTGCCAGCAGTCCAGACTACGAG.

In the case of this clone: The read is 3 residues too short to cover the CDR3 end, so that end is filled in from the germline J gene. V gene TRBV4-1 combines with J gene TRBJ2-2, with 8 positions matching TRBD1. Germline assignment: CDR1 MGHRA and CDR2 YSYEKL. The CDR3 runs to 17 residues. Losses at the gene ends were 3 bases for V and 0 bases for J; bases not matched to a gene: 6. CDR3 in amino acids: CASSHHRTGPNTGELFF. CDR3 bases read: TGCGCCAGCAGCCACCACAGGACAGGGCCGAACACCGGGGAG.

As regards this clone: Sequencing ends 3 residues short of the CDR3 end; the germline J gene provides the rest. The chain uses TRBV2 and TRBJ2-7; D possibly corresponds to TRBD1 (8 bases). Looked up from germline, CDR1 is SNHLY and CDR2 is FYNNEI. The CDR3 runs 16 residues. V was pared by 6 bases and J by 1 base, with 19 bases between. The CDR3 sequence: CASSPGGGTGSYEQYF. Partial CDR3 DNA: TGTGCCAGCAGCCCCGGGGGAGGGACAGGTTCCTACGAG.

With regard to this clone: Read coverage stops 3 residues before the CDR3 terminus; the germline J gene supplies the remainder. The rearrangement uses TRBV7-2 and TRBJ2-7; 9 bases match TRBD2. The CDR3 is 15 residues long. The V gene end was trimmed by 4 bases and the J gene end by 6 bases; junction bases not matched to a gene: 10. Germline lookup yields CDR1 SGHTA and CDR2 FQGNSA. The sequenced part of the CDR3 DNA is TGTGCCAGCAGCTCAGTACTTGCGGGAGGGGGCGAG. Amino acids: CASSSVLAGGGE. The complete CDR3 reads CASSSVLAGGGEQYF. Full variable domain (remainder filled in from reference TRBV7-2 and TRBJ2-7): GAGVSQSPSNKVTEKGKDVELRCDPISGHTALYWYRQSLGQGLEFLIYFQGNSAPDKSGLPSDRFSAERTGGSVSTLTIQRTQQEDSAVYLCASSSVLAGGGEQYFGPGTRLTVT.

As concerns this clone: The CDR3 extends 3 residues past the end of the read, so its final part is completed from the germline J gene. This chain uses TRBV7-7 with TRBJ2-3; a weak D match, TRBD1 (5 bases). The CDR3 has 14 residues. CDR1 is SSHAT and CDR2 is FNYEAQ in the germline V gene (reference sequence). The CDR3 bases that were read are TGTGCCAGCAGCCTCGACAGTCTCCAAGAGACG. It specifies CASSLDSLQET. The whole CDR3 is CASSLDSLQETQYF.

On this clone: The observed sequence ends 3 residues before the CDR3 terminus, with the missing tail filled in from the germline J gene. V gene TRBV11-2 combines with J gene TRBJ2-3; D unresolved. CDR3 length: 15 amino acids. Germline V gives CDR1 SGHAT, CDR2 FQNNGV. V gave up 5 bases and J gave up 0 bases, with 12 bases separating them. CDR3 bases read: TGTGCCAGCAGCAACTATATGAAGAGCACAGATACG. Its protein is CASSNYMKSTDT. From start to end, the CDR3 is CASSNYMKSTDTQYF.

In regard to this clone: The read ends 3 residues early relative to the CDR3; the germline J gene fills the gap. The chain is built from TRBV20-1 and TRBJ2-2; 9 positions match TRBD1. V was pared by 0 bases and J by 4 bases, with 6 bases of the junction left unmatched. Germline lookup yields CDR1 DFQATT and CDR2 SNEGSKA (reference sequence). There are 16 residues in the CDR3. The CDR3: CSARDPGQGSTGELFF. The sequenced part of the CDR3 DNA is TGCAGTGCTAGAGATCCTGGACAGGGGTCCACCGGGGAG.

CDR3 sequence reads: CSARLGTVYGYTF. The part of the CDR3 DNA that was read is TGCAGTGCTAGATTGGGGACAGTCTATGGC. The chain is built from TRBV20-1 and TRBJ1-2; TRBD1 matches at 7 bases. The read finishes 3 residues shy of the CDR3 end, and the germline J gene is used to complete it. Trimming at V came to 2 bases and at J to 4 bases, leaving 4 bases not matched to a gene. The CDR3 totals 13 residues. Germline V gene data show CDR1 as DFQATT and CDR2 as SNEGSKA (reference sequence).

CDR3 loop: CASSAGLAGESYNEQFF. The CDR3 bases that were read are TGCGCCAGCAGCGCCGGACTAGCGGGAGAATCCTACAATGAG. The chain carries TRBV5-1 and TRBJ2-1; TRBD2 aligns across 13 bases. The read comes to an end 3 residues before the CDR3 does, leaving the germline J gene to fill in the end. Germline V gene data show CDR1 as SGHRS and CDR2 as YFSETQ. Germline trimming cut 4 bases from V and 1 base from J; bases unmatched to any gene: 5. The CDR3 runs 17 residues.

Note on this clone: The read ends 3 residues before the CDR3 terminus; that terminus is restored from the germline J gene. This sequence joins TRBV27 and TRBJ1-1, with D possibly TRBD1 on 6 matching bases. V was cut by 6 bases and J by 2 bases, with 13 bases left in between. Germline values: CDR1 MNHEY, CDR2 SMNVEV (reference sequence). This CDR3 is 14 amino acids long. The covered CDR3 bases are TGTGCCAGCAGAAAACTGGACAGCAACACTGAA. Residues: CASRKLDSNTE. Given in full, the CDR3 is CASRKLDSNTEAFF.

Concerning this clone: Coverage ceases 3 residues before the CDR3 finishes, and the germline J gene fills in the end. J is TRBJ1-1 and V is TRBV7-9, with 7 bases that match TRBD1. The CDR3 spans 13 residues. V dropped 1 base and J dropped 6; count of bases not matched to a gene: 2. Germline values: CDR1 SEHNR, CDR2 FQNEAQ (reference sequence). This chain's CDR3 is CASSLGTGAEAFF. CDR3 DNA (partial): TGTGCCAGCAGCTTAGGAACAGGGGCTGAA.

The CDR3 bases that were read are TGTGCCTGGAGTGTATCGGTGTACGAG. As protein: CAWSVSVYE. The CDR3, in full, reads CAWSVSVYEQYF. The chain has TRBV30 and TRBJ2-7; D is unresolved. Coverage ceases 3 residues before the CDR3 finishes, and the germline J gene fills in the end. This CDR3 has 12 amino acids. Germline V gives CDR1 GTSNPN, CDR2 SVGIG (reference sequence). Trimming cost V 0 bases and J 4 bases, with 7 bases left between them.

Of note for this clone: The read finishes 3 residues shy of the CDR3 end, and the germline J gene is used to complete it. V and J are TRBV5-1 and TRBJ1-1; D is unclear. Trimming removed 0 bases at V and 4 bases at J, with 7 bases between. Germline CDR1 is SGHRS and CDR2 is YFSETQ. The CDR3 has 13 amino acids. The CDR3 sequence is CASSLEGPTEAFF. The DNA read from the CDR3 is TGCGCCAGCAGCTTGGAAGGGCCCACTGAA.